The rows below give T cell receptor beta chains drawn from one sample of a study of OX40 agonist ivuxolimab in advanced cancers. Using immunoSEQ multiplex PCR, the repertoire was profiled, and TCRdb retains in-frame clones only, with some absent. Here the sample spans 82,000 or so clones, around 90% being singletons. The input for sequencing was CD4+ or CD8+ T cells sorted from blood, taken in a trial of the OX40 agonist ivuxolimab. These receptors were obtained from an adult with an advanced solid tumor such as melanoma, head and neck, liver or kidney cancer. CDR3s include the opening cysteine and the closing phenylalanine or tryptophan. Clone size appears in some rows only: once, few, many, or a class for an expanded clone.

V: TRBV11-2
size: .
CDR3: CASMAGTGVYEQYF

V: TRBV28
size: .
CDR3: CASSTSGSGRAEAFF

V: TRBV10-1
size: .
CDR3: CASSAGQEQYF

V: TRBV11-2
size: .
CDR3: CASSPIQGSYEQYF

V: TRBV4-1
size: .
CDR3: CASSQERLVGPDTQYF

V: TRBV5-1
size: .
CDR3: CASSFGGTDTQYF

V: TRBV29-1
size: .
CDR3: CSFSGANTWGSYNEQFF

V: TRBV4-3
size: .
CDR3: CASSQLAGETDTQYF

V: TRBV7-9
size: .
CDR3: CASSLRQGAPYEQYF

V: TRBV6-5
size: .
CDR3: CASSLTVLTYEQYF

V: TRBV2
size: .
CDR3: CASSLGPNTEAFF

V: TRBV6-5
size: .
CDR3: CASSLGSIYEQYF

V: TRBV7-8
size: once
CDR3: CASSPGTAARYGNTIYF

V: TRBV4-2
size: .
CDR3: CASSQEGRLAGGADTQYF

V: TRBV5-1
size: once
CDR3: CASSSDNYNEQFF

V: TRBV7-3
size: .
CDR3: CASSLKGASTDTQYF

V: TRBV2
size: few
CDR3: CASSDRETNTEAFF

V: TRBV6-1
size: once
CDR3: CASSGTGGRPTGELFF

V: TRBV28
size: .
CDR3: CASRGTGELGKAFF

V: TRBV7-9
size: .
CDR3: CASSLVSGNTEAFF

V: TRBV10-3
size: .
CDR3: CAISESNSAGYNEQFF

V: TRBV5-1
size: .
CDR3: CASSLQQGQRSPLHF

V: TRBV6-1
size: .
CDR3: CASSVGEDEKLFF

V: TRBV5-1
size: .
CDR3: CASSSSYEQYF

V: TRBV10-3
size: .
CDR3: CAISDIRGADEAFF

V: TRBV10-2
size: few
CDR3: CASSAHNRVATYEQYF

V: TRBV6-5
size: .
CDR3: CASSYSRTPWYEQYF

V: TRBV29-1
size: .
CDR3: CSVEGTGGRKLFF

V: TRBV7-2
size: .
CDR3: CASSPLGVGEQFF

V: TRBV14
size: .
CDR3: CASSLRGTGALADTQYF

V: TRBV14
size: .
CDR3: CASSQPWTSSNNEQFF

V: TRBV7-8
size: .
CDR3: CASSFRTAYNEQFF

V: TRBV27
size: .
CDR3: CASSLLGTDIYQPQHF

V: TRBV18
size: .
CDR3: CASFNQVREGYGYTF

V: TRBV9
size: .
CDR3: CASSGNHNRGEQFF

V: TRBV11-2
size: .
CDR3: CASSSLKVPTGELFF

V: TRBV11-2
size: once
CDR3: CASSLVWDSSYEQYF

V: TRBV27
size: .
CDR3: CASSLIRARDTQYF

V: TRBV30
size: .
CDR3: CAWSGTGNNEQFF

V: TRBV10-3
size: .
CDR3: CATRVGPFSYEQYF

V: TRBV2
size: .
CDR3: CASSYRTSGSMDEQFF